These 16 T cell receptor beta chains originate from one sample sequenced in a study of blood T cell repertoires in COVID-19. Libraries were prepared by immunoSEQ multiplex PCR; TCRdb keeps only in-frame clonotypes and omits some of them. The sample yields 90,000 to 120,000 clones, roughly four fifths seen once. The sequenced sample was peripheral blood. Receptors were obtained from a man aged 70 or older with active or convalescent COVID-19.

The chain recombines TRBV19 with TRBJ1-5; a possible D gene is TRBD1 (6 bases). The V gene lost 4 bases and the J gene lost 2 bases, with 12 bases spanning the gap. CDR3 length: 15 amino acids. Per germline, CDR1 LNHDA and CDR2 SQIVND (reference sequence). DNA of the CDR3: TGTGCCAGTAGTAGAGGAGGGGGGGGCAATCAGCCCCAGCATTTT. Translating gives CASSRGGGGNQPQHF.

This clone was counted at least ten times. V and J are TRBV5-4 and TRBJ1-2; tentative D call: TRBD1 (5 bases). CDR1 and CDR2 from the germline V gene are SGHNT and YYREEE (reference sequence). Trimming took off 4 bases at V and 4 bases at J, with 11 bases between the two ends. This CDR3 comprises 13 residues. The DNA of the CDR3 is TGTGCCAGCAGCCACGACAGTGTCTATGGCTACACCTTC. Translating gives CASSHDSVYGYTF.

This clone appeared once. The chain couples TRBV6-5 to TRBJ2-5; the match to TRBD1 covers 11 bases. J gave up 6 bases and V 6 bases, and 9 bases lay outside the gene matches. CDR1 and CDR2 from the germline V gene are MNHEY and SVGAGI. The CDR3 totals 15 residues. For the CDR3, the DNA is TGTGCCAGCAGCCTGGACAGGGGGCAGTGGAAGACCCAGTACTTC. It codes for CASSLDRGQWKTQYF.

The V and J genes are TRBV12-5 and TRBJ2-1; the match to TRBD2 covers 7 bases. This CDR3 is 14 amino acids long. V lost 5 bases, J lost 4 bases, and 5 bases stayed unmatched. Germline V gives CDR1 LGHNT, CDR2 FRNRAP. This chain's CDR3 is CASGPGGLYNEQFF. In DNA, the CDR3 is TGTGCTAGTGGTCCGGGGGGACTTTACAATGAGCAGTTCTTC.

This chain's CDR3 is CASSIVPGSGNTEAFF. DNA of the CDR3: TGTGCCAGTAGTATAGTCCCAGGGTCGGGGAACACTGAAGCTTTCTTT. The genes are TRBV19 and TRBJ1-1; D is possibly TRBD1 (5 bases). The ends were cut back, 1 base at V and 1 base at J, with 13 bases in the middle. The CDR3 spans 16 residues. Germline CDR1 reads LNHDA; CDR2 reads SQIVND (reference sequence). The variable domain in full, with the rest retrieved from reference TRBV19 and TRBJ1-1, is DGGITQSPKYLFRKEGQNVTLSCEQNLNHDAMYWYRQDPGQGLRLIYYSQIVNDFQKGDIAEGYSVSREKKESFPLTVTSAQKNPTAFYLCASSIVPGSGNTEAFFGQGTRLTVV.

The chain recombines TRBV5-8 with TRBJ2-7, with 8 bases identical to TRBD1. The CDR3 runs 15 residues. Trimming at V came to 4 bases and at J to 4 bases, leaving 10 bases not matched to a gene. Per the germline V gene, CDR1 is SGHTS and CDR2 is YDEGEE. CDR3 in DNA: TGTGCCAGCAGCCCGACAGGGGCCTCCTTTTACGAGCAGTACTTC. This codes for CASSPTGASFYEQYF.

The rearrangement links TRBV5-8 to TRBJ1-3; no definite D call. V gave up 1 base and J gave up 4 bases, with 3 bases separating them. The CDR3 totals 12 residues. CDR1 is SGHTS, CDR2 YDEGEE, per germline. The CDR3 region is CASSLQGNTIYF. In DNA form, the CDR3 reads TGTGCCAGCAGCTTGCAGGGAAACACCATATATTTT.

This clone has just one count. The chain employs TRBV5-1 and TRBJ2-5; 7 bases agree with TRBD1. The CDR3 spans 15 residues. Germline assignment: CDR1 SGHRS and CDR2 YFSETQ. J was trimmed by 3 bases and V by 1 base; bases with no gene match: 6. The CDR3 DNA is TGCGCCAGCAGCTTGCTAGGGACAGAAAAAGAGACCCAGTACTTC. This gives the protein CASSLLGTEKETQYF.

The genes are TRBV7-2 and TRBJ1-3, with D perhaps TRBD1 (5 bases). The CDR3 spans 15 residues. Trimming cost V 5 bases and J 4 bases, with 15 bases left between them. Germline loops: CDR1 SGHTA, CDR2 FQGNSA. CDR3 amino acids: CASSLSPGIGNTIYF. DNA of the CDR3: TGTGCCAGCAGCCTTAGCCCAGGGATCGGAAACACCATATATTTT.

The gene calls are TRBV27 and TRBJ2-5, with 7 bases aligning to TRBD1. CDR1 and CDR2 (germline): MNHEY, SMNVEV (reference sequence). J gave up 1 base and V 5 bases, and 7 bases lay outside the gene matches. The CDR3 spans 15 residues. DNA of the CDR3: TGTGCCAGCAGTGCCGGACAGGCTATCCAAGAGACCCAGTACTTC. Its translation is CASSAGQAIQETQYF.

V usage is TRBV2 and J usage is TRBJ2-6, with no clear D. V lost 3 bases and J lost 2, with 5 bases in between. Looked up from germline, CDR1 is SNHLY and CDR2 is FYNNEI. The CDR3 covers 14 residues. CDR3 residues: CASSERTGANVLTF. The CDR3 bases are TGTGCCAGCAGTGAGCGTACTGGGGCCAACGTCCTGACTTTC. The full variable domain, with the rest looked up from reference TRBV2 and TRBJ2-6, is EPEVTQTPSHQVTQMGQEVILRCVPISNHLYFYWYRQILGQKVEFLVSFYNNEISEKSEIFDDQFSVERPDGSNFTLKIRSTKLEDSAMYFCASSERTGANVLTFGAGSRLTVL.

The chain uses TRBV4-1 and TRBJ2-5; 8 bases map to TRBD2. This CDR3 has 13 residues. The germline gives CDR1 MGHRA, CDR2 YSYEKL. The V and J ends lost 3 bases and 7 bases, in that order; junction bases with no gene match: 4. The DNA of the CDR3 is TGCGCCAGCAGCCAGGGACTAGGAGGGACCCAGTACTTC. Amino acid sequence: CASSQGLGGTQYF.

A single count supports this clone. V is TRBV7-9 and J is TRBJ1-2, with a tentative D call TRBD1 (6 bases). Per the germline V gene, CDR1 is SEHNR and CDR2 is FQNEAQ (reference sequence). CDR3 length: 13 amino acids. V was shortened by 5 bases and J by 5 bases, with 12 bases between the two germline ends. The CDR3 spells CASSPGQGYGYTF. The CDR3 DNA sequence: TGTGCCAGCAGCCCCGGCCAGGGGTATGGCTACACCTTC. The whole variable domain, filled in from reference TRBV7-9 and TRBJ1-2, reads DTGVSQNPRHKITKRGQNVTFRCDPISEHNRLYWYRQTLGQGPEFLTYFQNEAQLEKSRLLSDRFSAERPKGSFSTLEIQRTEQGDSAMYLCASSPGQGYGYTFGSGTRLTVV.

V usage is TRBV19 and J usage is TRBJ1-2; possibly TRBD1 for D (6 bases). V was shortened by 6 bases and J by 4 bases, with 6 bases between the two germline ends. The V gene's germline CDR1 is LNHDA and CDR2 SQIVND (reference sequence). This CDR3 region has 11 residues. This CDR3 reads CASRDSYGYTF. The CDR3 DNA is TGTGCCAGTAGGGACAGCTATGGCTACACCTTC.

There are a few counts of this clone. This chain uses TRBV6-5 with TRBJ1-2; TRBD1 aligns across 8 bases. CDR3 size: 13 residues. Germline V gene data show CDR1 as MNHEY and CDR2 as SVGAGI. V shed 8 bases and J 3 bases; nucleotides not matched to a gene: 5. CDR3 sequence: CASDMDRDYGYTF. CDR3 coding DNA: TGTGCCAGCGATATGGACAGGGACTATGGCTACACCTTC.

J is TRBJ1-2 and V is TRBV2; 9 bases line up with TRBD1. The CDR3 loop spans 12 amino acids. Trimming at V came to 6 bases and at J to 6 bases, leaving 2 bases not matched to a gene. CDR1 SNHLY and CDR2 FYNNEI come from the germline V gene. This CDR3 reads CASRDRGDGYTF. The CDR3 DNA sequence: TGTGCCAGCAGGGACAGGGGAGATGGCTACACCTTC.